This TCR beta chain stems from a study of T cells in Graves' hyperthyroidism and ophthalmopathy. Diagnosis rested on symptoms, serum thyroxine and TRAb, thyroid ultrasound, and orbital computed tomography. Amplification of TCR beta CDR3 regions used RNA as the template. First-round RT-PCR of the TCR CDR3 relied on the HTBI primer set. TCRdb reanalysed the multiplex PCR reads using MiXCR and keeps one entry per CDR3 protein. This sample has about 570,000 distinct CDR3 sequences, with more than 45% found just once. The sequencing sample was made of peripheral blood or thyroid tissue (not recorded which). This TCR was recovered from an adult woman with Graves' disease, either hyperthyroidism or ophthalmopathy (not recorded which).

CDR3 residues: CSGRDLYEQYF. In DNA form, the CDR3 reads TGCAGCGGAAGAGATCTCTACGAGCAGTACTTC. This chain connects TRBV20-1 to TRBJ2-7, with D uncertain. Germline CDR1 and CDR2: DFQATT and SNEGSKA (reference sequence). The CDR3 extends over 11 amino acids.